The 32 T cell receptor beta chains below were found in one sample sequenced in a study of blood T cell repertoires in COVID-19. The repertoire was sequenced with immunoSEQ multiplex PCR; TCRdb's copy has only in-frame clones and lacks some. This sample yields 200,000 to 300,000 clones, of which 80% to 90% are seen a single time; about 4% belongs to the top ten. Material: peripheral blood. The receptors were gathered from a woman in her thirties or forties with acute or convalescent COVID-19.

The V and J genes are TRBV6-5 and TRBJ1-4, with D perhaps TRBD1 (5 bases). V was pared by 6 bases and J by 7 bases, with 9 bases between. The length of the CDR3 is 12 residues. The germline CDR1 and CDR2 sequences are MNHEY and SVGAGI. The CDR3 coding sequence is TGTGCCAGCAGCCGGGACTTTGAAAAACTGTTTTTT. Its protein product is CASSRDFEKLFF.

The chain is built from TRBV9 and TRBJ2-1; 7 nucleotides agree with TRBD1. The CDR3 is 16 amino acids. V dropped 2 bases and J dropped 7; count of bases not matched to a gene: 12. Per germline, CDR1 SGDLS and CDR2 YYNGEE. CDR3 in DNA: TGTGCCAGCAGCGTTGCTACCGGGACAGCTCTAAATGAGCAGTTCTTC. Translated, it gives CASSVATGTALNEQFF.

The V and J genes are TRBV19 and TRBJ2-1, with 7 bases lining up with TRBD1. CDR3 length: 14 residues. V shed 5 bases, J shed 7 bases, and the junction held 8 bases outside the gene matches. Germline values: CDR1 LNHDA, CDR2 SQIVND (reference sequence). The CDR3 DNA reads TGTGCCAGTAGTCGACAGGGTTTGGGAAATGAGCAGTTCTTC. This gives the protein CASSRQGLGNEQFF.

This clone was counted only a few times. This chain joins TRBV25-1 and TRBJ1-1; no firm D call. V lost 4 bases and J lost 1, with 7 bases in between. CDR3 length: 13 residues. Germline values: CDR1 MGHDK, CDR2 SYGVNS. CDR3 sequence reads: CASSARGNTEAFF. The CDR3 region has the DNA TGTGCCAGCAGTGCTCGGGGGAACACTGAAGCTTTCTTT.

The CDR3 DNA reads TGTGCCAGCAGCCTAGGGAGTAATGAAAAACTGTTTTTT. The encoded protein is CASSLGSNEKLFF. V is TRBV3-1 (or the pseudogene TRBV3-2) and J is TRBJ1-4; D is ambiguous. V dropped 4 bases and J dropped 4 bases, with 7 bases sitting between them. CDR3 length: 13 amino acids. Germline-derived CDR1 and CDR2 are LGHDT and YNNKEL (reference sequence).

The chain joins TRBV2 to TRBJ2-5, with 7 bases fitting TRBD2. Trimming cost V 3 bases and J 1 base; bases outside gene matches: 2. The CDR3 extends over 14 amino acids. Per germline, CDR1 SNHLY and CDR2 FYNNEI. Here the CDR3 reads CASSDSGGQETQYF. CDR3 in DNA: TGTGCCAGCAGTGACTCGGGGGGCCAAGAGACCCAGTACTTC. The full variable domain, with the rest looked up from reference TRBV2 and TRBJ2-5, is EPEVTQTPSHQVTQMGQEVILRCVPISNHLYFYWYRQILGQKVEFLVSFYNNEISEKSEIFDDQFSVERPDGSNFTLKIRSTKLEDSAMYFCASSDSGGQETQYFGPGTRLLVL.

The chain is built from TRBV5-1 and TRBJ1-2; D gene uncertain. Trimming left V 6 bases short and J 4 bases short, with 22 bases between. Germline V gene sequence: CDR1 SGHRS, CDR2 YFSETQ. CDR3 length equals 16 residues. The CDR3 reads CASTPELGPSRYGYTF. DNA for the CDR3: TGCGCCAGCACCCCGGAGTTGGGTCCTAGCCGCTATGGCTACACCTTC. Variable domain in full (rest from reference TRBV5-1 and TRBJ1-2): KAGVTQTPRYLIKTRGQQVTLSCSPISGHRSVSWYQQTPGQGLQFLFEYFSETQRNKGNFPGRFSGRQFSNSRSEMNVSTLELGDSALYLCASTPELGPSRYGYTFGSGTRLTVV.

The CDR3 region has the DNA TGTGCCAGCAGCTTAGGGGGGGCCCGCAATCAGCCCCAGCATTTT. Translated: CASSLGGARNQPQHF. The rearrangement joins TRBV13 to TRBJ1-5; tentative D call: TRBD1 (6 bases). Germline-derived CDR1 and CDR2 are PRHDT and FYEKMQ (reference sequence). The V end was cut by 0 bases, the J end by 2 bases, with 8 bases between. CDR3 size: 15 residues.

The chain has TRBV4-1 and TRBJ1-5; D is possibly TRBD1 (5 bases). This CDR3 spans 14 amino acids. Trimming removed 4 bases at V and 0 bases at J, with 7 bases between. From germline, CDR1 is MGHRA and CDR2 YSYEKL. This chain's CDR3 is CASSRTGSNQPQHF. The CDR3 DNA reads TGCGCCAGCAGCCGAACAGGTAGCAATCAGCCCCAGCATTTT.

The gene calls are TRBV3-1 (or the pseudogene TRBV3-2) and TRBJ2-3, with a possible D match to TRBD2 (6 bases). In germline, CDR1 is LGHDT, CDR2 YNNKEL (reference sequence). The CDR3 runs 16 residues. V lost 4 bases and J 3 bases, leaving 17 bases between the germline ends. In DNA form, the CDR3 reads TGTGCCAGCAGCCTCCTCCCCCGGGGGAAAACAGATACGCAGTATTTT. Its protein is CASSLLPRGKTDTQYF.

The chain employs TRBV6-5 and TRBJ1-2; a possible D gene is TRBD1 (6 bases). Germline loops: CDR1 MNHEY, CDR2 SVGAGI. Between the trimmed V and J ends, which lost 5 bases and 10 bases, there was a span of 17 bases. The length of the CDR3 is 13 residues. CDR3 nucleotide sequence: TGTGCCAGCAGTCCCCCAGGGGTGCCGACCTACACCTTC. It encodes CASSPPGVPTYTF.

The genes are TRBV10-3 and TRBJ1-1; a weak D match, TRBD1 (5 bases). The CDR3 has 13 amino acids. Trimming left V 5 bases short and J 4 bases short, with 11 bases between. Per the germline V gene, CDR1 is ENHRY and CDR2 is SYGVKD. CDR3 residues: CAISLYQGTEAFF. CDR3 DNA: TGTGCCATCAGTCTCTATCAGGGCACTGAAGCTTTCTTT.

The chain carries TRBV6-5 and TRBJ2-1, with TRBD2 as a possible D gene (7 bases). Looked up from germline, CDR1 is MNHEY and CDR2 is SVGAGI. V shed 6 bases and J shed 2 bases, with 14 bases lying between them. CDR3 size: 15 residues. The CDR3 region is CASRTRGAPYNEQFF. DNA of the CDR3: TGTGCCAGCAGGACCCGGGGGGCCCCCTACAATGAGCAGTTCTTC.

As to this clone: The sample contains more than one DNA sequence encoding this CDR3. The chain employs TRBV12-3 or TRBV12-4 and TRBJ2-3; no firm D call. This CDR3 spans 12 amino acids. V was trimmed by 5 bases and J by 0 bases, leaving 3 bases between them. CDR3 DNA: TGTGCCAGCAGTCGGAGCACAGATACGCAGTATTTT. Its protein product is CASSRSTDTQYF.

This clone was found once. V gene TRBV28 combines with J gene TRBJ1-3; a weak D match, TRBD1 (6 bases). This CDR3 has 16 residues. The V and J ends lost 6 bases and 0 bases respectively, with 15 bases between them. Per the germline V gene, CDR1 is MDHEN and CDR2 is SYDVKM. The CDR3 sequence is CASRGAGLSSGNTIYF. The CDR3 nucleotides are TGTGCCAGCAGGGGGGCCGGACTGAGCTCTGGAAACACCATATATTTT.

The chain carries TRBV5-1 and TRBJ1-2; 7 bases line up with TRBD1. The CDR3 covers 14 residues. J lost 8 bases, V lost 0 bases, and 7 bases had no gene match. The germline V gene has CDR1 SGHRS and CDR2 YFSETQ. The CDR3 region is CASSLGQGMEGYTF. CDR3 nucleotides: TGCGCCAGCAGCTTGGGACAGGGCATGGAGGGCTACACCTTC.

This chain uses TRBV6-5 with TRBJ1-2, with a tentative D call TRBD1 (5 bases). Germline-derived CDR1 and CDR2 are MNHEY and SVGAGI. The V end was cut by 4 bases, the J end by 2 bases, with 17 bases between. The CDR3 spans 16 residues. CDR3 bases: TGTGCCAGCAGTTCCTCCCTCACGGGGGACAACTATGGCTACACCTTC. Translation gives CASSSSLTGDNYGYTF.

This sequence joins TRBV19 and TRBJ1-3; 7 bases fit TRBD1. V shed 1 base and J 0 bases; nucleotides not matched to a gene: 12. CDR3 length: 19 amino acids. The germline gives CDR1 LNHDA, CDR2 SQIVND (reference sequence). The CDR3 nucleotides read TGTGCCAGTAGTATAGCCGACAGGGCTGTTACCGTCTCTGGAAACACCATATATTTT. It translates to CASSIADRAVTVSGNTIYF. Based on the CDR3 plus reference TRBV19 and TRBJ1-3, the full variable domain is DGGITQSPKYLFRKEGQNVTLSCEQNLNHDAMYWYRQDPGQGLRLIYYSQIVNDFQKGDIAEGYSVSREKKESFPLTVTSAQKNPTAFYLCASSIADRAVTVSGNTIYFGEGSWLTVV.

The V gene is TRBV15, the J gene TRBJ2-7, with a possible D match to TRBD1 (5 bases). Germline CDR1 and CDR2: LNHNV and YYDKDF (reference sequence). The V gene lost 0 bases and the J gene lost 2 bases, with 17 bases spanning the gap. CDR3 size: 17 residues. CDR3 coding DNA: TGTGCCACCAGCAGAGATCGGGCCTCAGGGTGGGCCTACGAGCAGTACGTC. Amino acids: CATSRDRASGWAYEQYV.

The chain combines TRBV19 with TRBJ1-3, with D tentatively TRBD1 (5 bases). This CDR3 region has 16 residues. Germline loops: CDR1 LNHDA, CDR2 SQIVND (reference sequence). V gave up 6 bases and J gave up 0 bases, with 15 bases separating them. The CDR3 region is CASRSGGGTSGNTIYF. In DNA, the CDR3 is TGTGCCAGTAGGAGCGGGGGGGGTACCTCTGGAAACACCATATATTTT.

This clone came up a few times. V and J are TRBV5-6 and TRBJ2-7; D gene uncertain. Germline loops: CDR1 SGHDT, CDR2 YYEEEE. V dropped 0 bases and J dropped 3 bases, with 7 bases sitting between them. This CDR3 contains 13 residues. CDR3 region: CASSLVSDYEQYV. As DNA, the CDR3 is TGTGCCAGCAGCTTGGTGTCAGACTACGAGCAGTACGTC.

This sequence joins TRBV11-2 and TRBJ2-7; a possible D gene is TRBD1 (5 bases). Germline-derived CDR1 and CDR2 are SGHAT and FQNNGV. Trimming removed 1 base from V and 2 bases from J, with 6 bases in between. The CDR3 is 13 residues long. In DNA, the CDR3 is TGTGCCAGCAGCTTAGGACAGACCTACGAGCAGTACGTC. This encodes CASSLGQTYEQYV.

The J gene is TRBJ2-7, the V gene TRBV5-4; D possibly corresponds to TRBD2 (5 bases). Germline V gene sequence: CDR1 SGHNT, CDR2 YYREEE (reference sequence). V dropped 0 bases and J dropped 5 bases, with 9 bases sitting between them. This CDR3 has 13 amino acids. The CDR3, as DNA: TGTGCCAGCAGCTTGGTCGGGATTGACGAGCAGTACGTC. Its protein is CASSLVGIDEQYV.

Written as DNA, the CDR3 is TGTGCCAGCAGCTTAGGGACTAATAGCAATCAGCCCCAGCATTTT. Translated, it gives CASSLGTNSNQPQHF. The chain combines TRBV7-6 with TRBJ1-5; no definite D call. Per the germline V gene, CDR1 is SGHVS and CDR2 is FNYEAQ. This CDR3 is 15 amino acids long. V was trimmed by 1 base and J by 0 bases, leaving 7 bases between them.

This clone was recorded only once. The sample has other DNA sequences that encode this CDR3 too. The J gene is TRBJ1-4, the V gene TRBV2, with 7 bases identical to TRBD1. This CDR3 comprises 14 residues. Germline CDR1 is SNHLY and CDR2 is FYNNEI. V lost 8 bases and J lost 4; bases outside the gene matches: 7. The CDR3 DNA sequence: TGTGCCAGCTCCCGACAGGGACTTAATGAAAAACTGTTTTTT. This gives the protein CASSRQGLNEKLFF.

V is TRBV9 and J is TRBJ1-6; 9 nucleotides match TRBD1. Unmatched junction bases numbered 3, after V lost 5 bases and J lost 3 bases. The germline V gene encodes CDR1 SGDLS and CDR2 YYNGEE. The CDR3 has 15 amino acids. CDR3 sequence reads: CASSPTGGYNSPLHF. DNA of the CDR3: TGTGCCAGCAGTCCGACAGGGGGCTATAATTCACCCCTCCACTTT.

The J gene is TRBJ1-4, the V gene TRBV6-5; D unclear. The CDR3 runs 15 residues. Trimming pared 4 bases from V and 0 bases from J, leaving 9 bases between. Germline CDR1 MNHEY, CDR2 SVGAGI. CDR3 bases: TGTGCCAGCAGTTGGACTCTCCCAACTAATGAAAAACTGTTTTTT. Its protein is CASSWTLPTNEKLFF.

The chain has TRBV27 and TRBJ1-5; D gene uncertain. Germline loops: CDR1 MNHEY, CDR2 SMNVEV (reference sequence). The CDR3 covers 15 residues. The germline V and J ends were trimmed by 6 bases and 0 bases, with 12 bases remaining between them. CDR3 DNA sequence: TGTGCCAGCAGGGCAGGCGAATATAGCAATCAGCCCCAGCATTTT. Its protein product is CASRAGEYSNQPQHF.

The V gene is TRBV19, the J gene TRBJ2-2, with 9 positions matching TRBD1. Germline-derived CDR1 and CDR2 are LNHDA and SQIVND (reference sequence). J gave up 3 bases and V 8 bases, and 4 bases lay outside the gene matches. The CDR3 is made up of 14 amino acids. The CDR3 nucleotides read TGTGCCAGTGTACAGGGGGCGGACACCGGGGAGCTGTTTTTT. It yields the protein CASVQGADTGELFF.

The J gene is TRBJ1-1, the V gene TRBV5-1; maybe TRBD1 (5 bases). There are 14 residues in the CDR3. With 6 bases removed from V and 0 bases from J, the gap between germline ends came to 12 bases. The germline V gene has CDR1 SGHRS and CDR2 YFSETQ. The CDR3 DNA is TGCGCCAGCACCGCCGGGGGGGTGAACACTGAAGCTTTCTTT. It translates to CASTAGGVNTEAFF.

The chain carries TRBV27 and TRBJ2-1, with TRBD2 matching over 12 bases. V was clipped by 7 bases and J by 2 bases; unmatched bases: 21. The CDR3 contains 21 residues. Germline CDR1 reads MNHEY; CDR2 reads SMNVEV (reference sequence). The DNA of the CDR3 is TGTGCCAGCAAGACCTTGCGCATCCTAGCGGGGGGGCCGGAGGCCTACAATGAGCAGTTCTTC. Protein sequence: CASKTLRILAGGPEAYNEQFF.

The chain is built from TRBV7-2 and TRBJ1-1; D may be TRBD1 (5 bases). The length of the CDR3 is 14 residues. Germline V lookup: CDR1 SGHTA, CDR2 FQGNSA. V lost 3 bases and J lost 0, with 8 bases in between. The CDR3 sequence: CASSLGGVNTEAFF. The CDR3 nucleotides are TGTGCCAGCAGCTTGGGGGGAGTGAACACTGAAGCTTTCTTT. Full variable domain (remainder filled in from reference TRBV7-2 and TRBJ1-1): GAGVSQSPSNKVTEKGKDVELRCDPISGHTALYWYRQSLGQGLEFLIYFQGNSAPDKSGLPSDRFSAERTGGSVSTLTIQRTQQEDSAVYLCASSLGGVNTEAFFGQGTRLTVV.